A selection of T cell receptor beta chains follows, all from one sample in a study of shared clonotypes between healthy human individuals. The table came from immunoSEQ multiplex PCR; TCRdb's copy has only in-frame clones and leaves some out. The table includes a few million clones, over 90% detected once. The material sequenced was naive CD4+ T cells from PBMCs. These receptors were taken from a man between 18 and 29 years old in good health. Some clones in this sample may be carry-over from other donors' samples. Both conserved end residues are part of each CDR3. Fields, in order: J gene, D gene, V gene, CDR3 protein, CDR3 DNA. The D gene is left open where the match is weak.

TRBJ2-2,TRBD2,TRBV28,CASGTRNTGELFF,TGTGCCAGCGGGACTAGGAACACCGGGGAGCTGTTTTTT
TRBJ1-1,TRBD1,TRBV27,CASSRPGQGLMNTEAFF,TGTGCCAGCAGTCGACCGGGACAGGGATTAATGAACACTGAAGCTTTCTTT
TRBJ1-5,.,TRBV27,CASRTLQGHYSNQPQHF,TGTGCCAGCAGGACATTACAGGGCCACTATAGCAATCAGCCCCAGCATTTT
TRBJ2-1,.,TRBV19,CATAPAGTYNEQFF,TGTGCCACGGCCCCCGCGGGAACGTACAATGAGCAGTTCTTC
TRBJ2-7,.,TRBV7-8,CASSITFRDTSKNEQYF,TGTGCCAGCAGCATCACTTTTCGGGACACATCTAAAAATGAGCAGTACTTC
TRBJ2-7,.,TRBV6-6,CASSYSQGTTGEQYF,TGTGCCAGCAGTTACTCCCAGGGGACGACGGGAGAGCAGTACTTC
TRBJ2-7,TRBD2,TRBV28,CASTPWSSGRKDEQYF,TGTGCCAGCACCCCATGGAGTAGCGGGAGAAAAGACGAGCAGTACTTC
TRBJ1-2,TRBD1,TRBV2,CASSVVSGQGSGYTF,TGTGCCAGCAGTGTGGTATCGGGACAGGGCTCGGGCTACACCTTC
TRBJ2-7,.,TRBV6-6,CASSPEGLTYEQYF,TGTGCCAGCAGCCCGGAGGGCCTTACCTACGAGCAGTACTTC
TRBJ2-1,.,TRBV9,CASSRTSSYNEQFF,TGTGCCAGCAGCAGAACTTCTTCCTACAATGAGCAGTTCTTC
TRBJ2-2,TRBD2,TRBV30,CAWMGLAGVAGELFF,TGTGCCTGGATGGGACTAGCGGGAGTGGCCGGGGAGCTGTTTTTT
TRBJ1-2,TRBD1,TRBV5-1,CASSPDRGSNYGYTF,TGCGCCAGCAGCCCCGACAGGGGATCTAACTATGGCTACACCTTC
TRBJ2-6,.,TRBV18,CASSLNRDSGANVLTF,TGTGCCAGCTCCCTAAACAGGGACTCTGGGGCCAACGTCCTGACTTTC
TRBJ2-7,.,TRBV6-5,CASSGRYEQYF,TGTGCCAGCAGTGGGAGGTACGAGCAGTACTTC
TRBJ2-4,.,TRBV6-1,CASSEMQGLNIQYF,TGTGCCAGCAGTGAAATGCAGGGTCTCAACATTCAGTACTTC
TRBJ1-1,.,TRBV5-1,CASSLEGAGDEAFF,TGCGCCAGCAGCTTGGAAGGAGCCGGGGATGAAGCTTTCTTT
TRBJ2-1,.,TRBV11-2,CASTTGGLINYEQFF,TGTGCCAGCACCACCGGAGGGCTTATTAACTATGAGCAGTTCTTC
TRBJ2-2,.,TRBV5-1,CASSLVPGTAGELFF,TGCGCCAGCAGCTTGGTACCAGGGACCGCCGGGGAGCTGTTTTTT
TRBJ2-7,.,TRBV5-1,CASSAQGPTYEQYF,TGCGCCAGCAGCGCACAGGGCCCGACCTACGAGCAGTACTTC
TRBJ2-1,.,TRBV2,CATSDPSSYNEQFF,TGTGCCACCTCGGACCCGAGCTCCTACAATGAGCAGTTCTTC
TRBJ1-2,.,TRBV30,CAWRGIRRGNYGYTF,TGTGCCTGGAGGGGAATTCGGCGGGGGAACTATGGCTACACCTTC
TRBJ1-4,.,TRBV10-1,CASSESGRPTNEKLFF,TGCGCCAGCAGTGAGTCAGGCAGACCAACTAATGAAAAACTGTTTTTT
TRBJ1-6,.,TRBV4-1,CASSHSQGNNSPLHF,TGCGCCAGCAGCCACTCACAGGGCAATAATTCACCCCTCCACTTT
TRBJ1-2,.,TRBV27,CASSSSIDGYTF,TGTGCCAGCAGTTCCTCTATAGACGGCTACACCTTC
TRBJ2-7,TRBD1,TRBV14,CASSQDGRQGTYEQYF,TGTGCCAGCAGCCAAGATGGGCGACAGGGAACCTACGAGCAGTACTTC
TRBJ2-5,TRBD1,TRBV9,CASSPNPASEQGRETQYF,TGTGCCAGCAGCCCGAACCCCGCCAGTGAACAGGGGAGAGAGACCCAGTACTTC
TRBJ2-3,.,TRBV7-2,CASSFSSRLGDTQYF,TGTGCCAGCAGCTTTTCGTCCAGGCTAGGGGATACGCAGTATTTT
TRBJ1-5,.,TRBV15,CATSRSRGAGNQPQHF,TGTGCCACCAGCAGAAGCCGGGGGGCAGGCAATCAGCCCCAGCATTTT
TRBJ2-7,TRBD2,TRBV28,CASSFPAGGTGEQYF,TGTGCCAGCAGTTTCCCCGCGGGGGGAACTGGGGAGCAGTACTTC
TRBJ2-3,.,TRBV7-2,CASSLVGGGGHFSDTQYF,TGTGCCAGCAGCTTAGTAGGCGGTGGCGGCCACTTCTCAGATACGCAGTATTTT
TRBJ2-3,TRBD1,TRBV9,CASSKTGATIDTQYF,TGTGCCAGCAGCAAGACAGGGGCGACTATAGATACGCAGTATTTT
TRBJ2-7,TRBD2,TRBV4-2,CASSQNYGTTSYEQYF,TGTGCCAGCAGCCAAAATTACGGGACTACCTCCTACGAGCAGTACTTC